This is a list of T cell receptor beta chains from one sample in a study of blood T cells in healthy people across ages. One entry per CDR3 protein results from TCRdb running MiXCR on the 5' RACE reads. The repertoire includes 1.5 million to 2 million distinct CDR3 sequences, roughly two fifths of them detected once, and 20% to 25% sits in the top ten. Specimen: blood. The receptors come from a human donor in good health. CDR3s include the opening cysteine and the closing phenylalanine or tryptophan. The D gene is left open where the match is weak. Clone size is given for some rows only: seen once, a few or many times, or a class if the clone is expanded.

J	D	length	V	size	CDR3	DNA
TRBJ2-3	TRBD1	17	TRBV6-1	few	CASGANYPGQGADTQYF	TGTGCCAGCGGAGCGAACTACCCGGGACAGGGTGCAGATACGCAGTATTTT
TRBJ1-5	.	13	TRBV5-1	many	CASSLGQNQPQHF	TGCGCCAGCAGCTTGGGGCAGAATCAGCCCCAGCATTTT
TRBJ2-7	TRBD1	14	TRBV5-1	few	CASSAGTDSTGRYF	TGCGCCAGCAGCGCCGGGACAGACTCAACCGGGCGGTACTTC
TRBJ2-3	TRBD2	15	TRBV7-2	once	CASPPSGVSTDTQYF	TGTGCCAGCCCTCCTAGCGGGGTCAGCACAGATACGCAGTATTTT
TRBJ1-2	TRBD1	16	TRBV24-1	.	CATSDPRQGANYGYTF	TGTGCCACCAGTGATCCCCGACAGGGGGCTAACTATGGCTACACCTTC
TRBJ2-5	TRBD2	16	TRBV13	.	CASGLQLAGERETQYF	TGTGCCAGCGGCTTACAGCTAGCGGGGGAACGAGAGACCCAGTACTTC
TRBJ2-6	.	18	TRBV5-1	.	CASSLGDSPRAGANVLTF	TGCGCCAGCAGCTTGGGTGATTCTCCCCGGGCGGGGGCCAACGTCCTGACTTTC
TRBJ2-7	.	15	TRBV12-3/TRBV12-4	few	CASSLDPGSEGEQYF	TGTGCCAGCAGCTTAGATCCGGGTTCGGAGGGCGAGCAGTACTTC
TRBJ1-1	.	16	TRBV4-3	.	CASSQDLGRIKTEAFF	TGCGCCAGCAGCCAAGATCTCGGGCGTATCAAAACTGAAGCTTTCTTT
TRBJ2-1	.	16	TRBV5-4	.	CASSLDTVSSYNEQFF	TGTGCCAGCAGCTTGGATACGGTAAGCTCCTACAATGAGCAGTTCTTC
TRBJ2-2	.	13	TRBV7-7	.	CASSLEFIGELFF	TGTGCTAGCAGCTTAGAGTTCATCGGGGAGCTGTTTTTT
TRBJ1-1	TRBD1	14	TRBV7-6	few	CASSLGTGEAEAFF	TGTGCCAGCAGCTTAGGGACAGGGGAGGCTGAAGCTTTCTTT
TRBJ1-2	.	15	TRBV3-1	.	CASSQRAAAAYGYTF	TGTGCCAGCAGCCAAAGGGCCGCGGCGGCTTATGGCTACACCTTC
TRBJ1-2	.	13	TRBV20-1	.	CSAREGTDYGYTF	TGCAGTGCTAGAGAGGGTACAGACTATGGCTACACCTTC
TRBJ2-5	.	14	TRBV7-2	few	CASSLDRAEETQYF	TGTGCCAGCAGCTTAGACAGGGCAGAAGAGACCCAGTACTTC
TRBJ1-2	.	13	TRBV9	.	CASSVLPLHGYTF	TGTGCCAGCAGCGTACTACCCCTCCATGGCTACACCTTC
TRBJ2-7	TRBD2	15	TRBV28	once	CASSWSSGGNYEQYF	TGTGCCAGCAGCTGGTCTAGCGGGGGGAACTACGAGCAGTACTTC
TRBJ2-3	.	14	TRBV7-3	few	CASSPRWATDTQYF	TGTGCCAGCAGCCCGAGGTGGGCCACAGATACGCAGTATTTT
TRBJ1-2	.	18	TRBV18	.	CASSPLGPGEGPNYGYTF	TGTGCCAGCTCACCATTGGGCCCGGGGGAAGGCCCAAACTATGGCTACACCTTC
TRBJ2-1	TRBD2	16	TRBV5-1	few	CASSLGTSRWNNGQFF	TGCGCCAGCAGCTTGGGGACTAGCAGGTGGAACAATGGGCAGTTCTTC
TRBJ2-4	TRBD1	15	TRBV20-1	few	CSAPADRGGKNIQYF	TGCAGTGCTCCGGCGGACAGGGGCGGCAAAAACATTCAGTACTTC
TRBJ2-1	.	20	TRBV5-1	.	CASSLARGQGGLSSYNEQFF	TGCGCCAGCAGCTTGGCCCGAGGACAGGGAGGGTTAAGCTCCTACAATGAGCAGTTCTTC
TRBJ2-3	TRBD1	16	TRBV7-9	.	CASSPGTGGTKATQYF	TGTGCCAGCAGCCCAGGGACAGGGGGCACGAAGGCTACGCAGTATTTT
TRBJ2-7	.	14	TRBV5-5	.	CASSFGESLSEQYF	TGTGCCAGCAGCTTTGGGGAGAGTCTCTCCGAGCAGTACTTC
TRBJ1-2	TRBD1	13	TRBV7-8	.	CASSLAEGAGYTF	TGTGCCAGCAGCTTAGCGGAGGGGGCGGGCTACACCTTC
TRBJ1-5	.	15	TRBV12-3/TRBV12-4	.	CASSLGQDSNQPQHF	TGTGCCAGCAGTTTAGGACAGGATAGTAATCAGCCCCAGCATTTT
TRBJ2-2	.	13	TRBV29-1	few	CSVEQGDTGELFF	TGCAGCGTCGAACAAGGGGACACCGGGGAGCTGTTTTTT
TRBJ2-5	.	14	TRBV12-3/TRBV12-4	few	CASRPDTYRETQYF	TGTGCCAGCAGACCGGACACCTACCGAGAGACCCAGTACTTC
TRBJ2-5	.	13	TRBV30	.	CAWSVDEEETQYF	TGTGCCTGGAGTGTAGACGAGGAAGAGACCCAGTACTTC
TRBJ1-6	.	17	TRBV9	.	CASSVGGQSSYNSPLHF	TGTGCCAGCAGCGTAGGCGGCCAGAGCTCCTATAATTCACCCCTCCACTTT
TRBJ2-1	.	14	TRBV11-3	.	CASSFGASRNEQFF	TGTGCCAGCAGCTTTGGAGCCAGCCGGAATGAGCAGTTCTTC
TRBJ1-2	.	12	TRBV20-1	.	CSASPQSYGYTF	TGCAGTGCTAGTCCACAGAGCTATGGCTACACCTTC
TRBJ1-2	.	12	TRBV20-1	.	CSAAGANYGYTF	TGCAGTGCGGCCGGAGCGAACTATGGCTACACCTTC
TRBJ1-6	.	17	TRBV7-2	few	CASSLGRDPFEESPLHF	TGTGCCAGCAGCTTAGGCAGGGACCCATTTGAAGAATCACCCCTCCACTTT
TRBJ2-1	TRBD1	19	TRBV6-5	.	CASSYSSWTGGSGYNEQFF	TGTGCCAGCAGTTACTCGAGTTGGACAGGGGGCTCGGGGTACAATGAGCAGTTCTTC
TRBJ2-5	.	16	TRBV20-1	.	CSATVFGASRPVAQYF	TGCAGTGCTACGGTCTTCGGGGCTAGCCGGCCGGTTGCCCAGTACTTC
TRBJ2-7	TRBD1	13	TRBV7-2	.	CASSGTANYEQYF	TGTGCCAGCTCCGGGACAGCCAATTACGAGCAGTACTTC
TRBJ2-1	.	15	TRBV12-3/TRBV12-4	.	CASRGVGGAFDEQFF	TGTGCCAGCAGGGGGGTTGGGGGGGCCTTTGATGAGCAGTTCTTC
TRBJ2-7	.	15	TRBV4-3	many	CASSQETGGAYEQYF	TGCGCCAGCAGCCAAGAAACGGGCGGAGCCTACGAGCAGTACTTC
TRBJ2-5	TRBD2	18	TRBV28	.	CASTPGTSGGAVEETQYF	TGTGCCAGCACCCCAGGGACTAGCGGGGGGGCCGTGGAGGAGACCCAGTACTTC
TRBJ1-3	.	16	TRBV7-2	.	CASSLVGGLGGNTIYF	TGTGCCAGCAGCTTAGTCGGGGGGCTAGGGGGAAACACCATATATTTT
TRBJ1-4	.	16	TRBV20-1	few	CSARAIAQGFGEKLFF	TGCAGTGCTAGAGCCATCGCACAGGGCTTCGGTGAAAAACTGTTTTTT
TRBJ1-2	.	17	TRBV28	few	CASSPTTTATPNYGYTF	TGTGCCAGCAGCCCAACTACTACCGCTACTCCTAACTATGGCTACACCTTC
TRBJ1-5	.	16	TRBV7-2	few	CASRSGGFYSNQPQHF	TGTGCCAGCCGATCGGGTGGATTTTATAGCAATCAGCCCCAGCATTTT
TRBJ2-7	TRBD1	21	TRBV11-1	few	CASSATPFETGEVPSSYEQYF	TGTGCCAGCAGCGCTACCCCATTTGAGACAGGGGAGGTGCCCAGCTCCTACGAGCAGTACTTC
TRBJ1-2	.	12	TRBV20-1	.	CSATLEGYGYTF	TGCAGTGCCACCCTAGAGGGGTATGGCTACACCTTC
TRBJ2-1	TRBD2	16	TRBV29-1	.	CSVDNDGLAGGLLPFF	TGCAGCGTTGATAATGACGGACTAGCGGGGGGGCTGTTACCGTTCTTC
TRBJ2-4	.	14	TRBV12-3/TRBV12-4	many	CASKFRDPKNIQYF	TGTGCCAGCAAGTTCCGGGATCCCAAAAACATTCAGTACTTC
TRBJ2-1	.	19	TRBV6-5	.	CASSYFPPIDTKRYNEQFF	TGTGCCAGCAGTTACTTCCCACCCATAGACACAAAAAGGTACAATGAGCAGTTCTTC
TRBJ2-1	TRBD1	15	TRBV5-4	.	CASSLYATGGNEQFF	TGTGCCAGCAGCTTATACGCAACAGGGGGCAATGAGCAGTTCTTC
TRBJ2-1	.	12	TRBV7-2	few	CASSFGADEQFF	TGTGCCAGCAGCTTTGGCGCGGATGAGCAGTTCTTC
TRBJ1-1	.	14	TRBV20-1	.	CSARGSVQETEAFF	TGCAGTGCTAGGGGTAGTGTCCAGGAGACTGAAGCTTTCTTT
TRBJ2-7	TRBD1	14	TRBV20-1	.	CSAISGTGDYEQYF	TGCAGTGCTATCTCCGGGACAGGGGACTACGAGCAGTACTTC
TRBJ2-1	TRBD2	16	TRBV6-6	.	CASSSRTSGGPNEQFF	TGTGCCAGCAGTTCCAGGACTAGCGGGGGACCCAATGAGCAGTTCTTC
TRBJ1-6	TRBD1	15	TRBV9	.	CASSVAPGGHSPLHF	TGTGCCAGCAGCGTAGCCCCAGGGGGCCATTCACCCCTCCACTTT
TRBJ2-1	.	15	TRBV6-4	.	CASSSRASSYNEQFF	TGTGCCAGCAGTTCCCGGGCGTCTTCCTACAATGAGCAGTTCTTC
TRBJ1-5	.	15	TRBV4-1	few	CASSQVSAANQPQHF	TGCGCCAGCAGCCAAGTTTCGGCCGCCAATCAGCCCCAGCATTTT
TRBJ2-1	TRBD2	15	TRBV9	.	CASSVKAGYVNEQFF	TGTGCCAGCAGCGTAAAAGCGGGGTACGTCAATGAGCAGTTCTTC
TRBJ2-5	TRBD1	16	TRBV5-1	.	CASSLDGTGGEETQYF	TGCGCCAGCAGCTTGGATGGGACAGGGGGCGAAGAGACCCAGTACTTC